Each of the 2 T cell receptor beta chains below was sequenced from the same sample in a study of blood T cell repertoires in COVID-19. Some clones are missing from TCRdb's copy, which holds only in-frame ones; the method was immunoSEQ multiplex PCR. Among 180,000 or so clones listed, 70% to 85% were seen once. The specimen sequenced was PBMCs or T cells enriched from blood (not recorded which). The receptors shown here come from a middle-aged man who had recovered from COVID-19.

This chain uses TRBV5-4 with TRBJ2-3; no reliable D call. V was trimmed by 4 bases and J by 2 bases, leaving 8 bases between them. This CDR3 has 13 residues. Per germline, CDR1 SGHNT and CDR2 YYREEE (reference sequence). The CDR3 loop reads CASSPKNTDTQYF. The CDR3 DNA sequence: TGTGCCAGCAGCCCCAAAAACACAGATACGCAGTATTTT.

The rearrangement joins TRBV2 to TRBJ1-2; TRBD1 aligns across 10 bases. The CDR3 sequence is 14 residues long. Looked up from germline, CDR1 is SNHLY and CDR2 is FYNNEI. Trimming took 5 bases from V and 4 from J; bases not matched to a gene: 4. In DNA, the CDR3 is TGTGCCAGCAGTAGGGACAGGGGATTCTATGGCTACACCTTC. As protein: CASSRDRGFYGYTF.